A single TCR beta chain is shown here with its context. The sample belongs to a study of blood T cell repertoires in COVID-19. Study-wide background: Samples came from the United States, Italy and Spain, spanning acute and convalescent COVID-19. PBMCs, B-cell-depleted T cells, or T cells were the source of the cDNA or gDNA that made up the material.

Original processing methods: Amplified reference gene primers provided the basis for estimating nucleated cell counts. The table came from immunoSEQ multiplex PCR; TCRdb's copy has only in-frame clones and leaves some out. That table furnishes V, J and clone size, whereas the DNA furnished D and trimming. The sample lists 250,000 or so clones, around 86% seen once, with less than 3% in the top ten. The CDR3 runs to 14 residues. Germline V gene sequence: CDR1 SGHNT, CDR2 YYREEE (reference sequence). The junction had 4 bases not matched to a gene; V was cut back by 3 bases and J by 3 bases. This chain connects TRBV5-4 to TRBJ2-7; 9 nucleotides line up with TRBD1. The source of this sequence is a woman aged 30 to 39 with active or convalescent COVID-19. Sequenced material: peripheral blood. The CDR3: CASSSRTGVYEQYF. CDR3 sequence (DNA): TGTGCCAGCAGCTCTCGGACAGGGGTCTACGAGCAGTACTTC.